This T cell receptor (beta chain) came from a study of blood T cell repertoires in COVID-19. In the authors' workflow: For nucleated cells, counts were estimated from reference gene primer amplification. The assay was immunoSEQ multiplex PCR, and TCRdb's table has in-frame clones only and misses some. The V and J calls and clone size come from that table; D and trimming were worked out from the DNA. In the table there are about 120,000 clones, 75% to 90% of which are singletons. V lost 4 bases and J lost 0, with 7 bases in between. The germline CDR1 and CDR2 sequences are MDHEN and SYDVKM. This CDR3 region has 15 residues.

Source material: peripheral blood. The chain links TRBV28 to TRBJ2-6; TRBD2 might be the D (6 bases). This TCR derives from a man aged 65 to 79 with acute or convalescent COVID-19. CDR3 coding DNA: TGTGCCAGCAGTTCCGGGGGCTCTGGGGCCAACGTCCTGACTTTC. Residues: CASSSGGSGANVLTF.